These T cell receptor beta chains were read from a single sample in a study of blood T cell repertoires in COVID-19. The protocol was immunoSEQ multiplex PCR, while the TCRdb copy is restricted to in-frame clones and leaves out a portion. There are about 130,000 clones in the sample; around three quarters occur only once, and less than 14% lies in the top ten. The sequencing input was peripheral blood. The receptors stem from a human donor in a cohort sampled during active COVID-19. CDR3s include the opening cysteine and the closing phenylalanine or tryptophan. Each record gives: V gene, D gene, clone size, J gene, CDR3 protein, CDR3 DNA. D genes are given only for firm matches. Only part of the rows carry a size: once, few, many, or a class if the clone is expanded.

>TRBV5-1|TRBD2|NA|TRBJ2-4
CASSLGLAGGVNIQYF
TGCGCCAGCAGCTTGGGACTAGCGGGGGGAGTAAACATTCAGTACTTC
>TRBV19|NA|NA|TRBJ2-7
CASSPGSSYEQYF
TGTGCCAGTAGTCCGGGTAGCTCCTACGAGCAGTACTTC
>TRBV19|NA|NA|TRBJ1-5
CASSIGEGNQPQHF
TGTGCCAGTAGTATAGGTGAGGGCAATCAGCCCCAGCATTTT
>TRBV14|NA|NA|TRBJ1-4
CASSQEFRGNEKLFF
TGTGCCAGCAGCCAAGAATTTCGGGGAAATGAAAAACTGTTTTTT
>TRBV29-1|TRBD1|once|TRBJ2-2
CSVLGVAGGTGELFF
TGCAGCGTCCTCGGGGTGGCAGGGGGAACCGGGGAGCTGTTTTTT
>TRBV10-3|NA|NA|TRBJ2-7
CAISAGTRAYEQYF
TGTGCCATCAGTGCCGGGACAAGAGCCTACGAGCAGTACTTC
>TRBV19|TRBD1|once|TRBJ2-7
CASTRDRDNYEQYF
TGTGCCAGTACTAGAGACAGGGATAACTACGAGCAGTACTTC
>TRBV28|TRBD2|NA|TRBJ2-3
CASSLAGGSTDTQYF
TGTGCCAGCAGTCTAGCGGGGGGAAGCACAGATACGCAGTATTTT
>TRBV21-1|NA|NA|TRBJ2-3
CASSRRTSGAGDTQYF
TGTGCCAGCAGCAGACGAACTAGCGGGGCTGGAGATACGCAGTATTTT
>TRBV4-1|TRBD1|once|TRBJ2-7
CASSHPDRGPYEQYF
TGCGCCAGCAGCCACCCGGACAGGGGACCCTACGAGCAGTACTTC
>TRBV24-1|NA|NA|TRBJ2-1
CATSAPGAVNEQFF
TGTGCCACCAGTGCACCAGGGGCCGTGAATGAGCAGTTCTTC
>TRBV5-5|TRBD1|NA|TRBJ2-1
CASSFGQGRDNEQFF
TGTGCCAGCAGCTTCGGACAGGGTCGGGACAATGAGCAGTTCTTC
>TRBV27|NA|NA|TRBJ1-5
CASSPRGGSNQPQHF
TGTGCCAGCAGTCCGCGGGGGGGAAGCAATCAGCCCCAGCATTTT
>TRBV19|TRBD1|NA|TRBJ2-7
CASSAGQGSTYEQYF
TGTGCCAGTAGTGCCGGACAGGGAAGCACCTACGAGCAGTACTTC
>TRBV28|NA|NA|TRBJ2-7
CASSPFPGRHEQYF
TGTGCCAGCAGTCCATTCCCGGGGAGACACGAGCAGTACTTC
>TRBV6-1|TRBD2|many|TRBJ2-3
CASSDGAGGRRDTQYF
TGTGCCAGCAGTGACGGAGCGGGGGGGCGGAGAGATACGCAGTATTTT
>TRBV12-3/TRBV12-4|NA|once|TRBJ2-1
CASSYTGNNEQFF
TGTGCCAGCAGTTACACGGGAAACAATGAGCAGTTCTTC
>TRBV30|TRBD1|NA|TRBJ2-1
CAWTETGGSYNEQFF
TGTGCCTGGACAGAAACAGGGGGATCCTACAATGAGCAGTTCTTC
>TRBV10-2|NA|NA|TRBJ1-1
CASSGQGSKEAFF
TGCGCCAGCAGTGGTCAGGGTTCGAAAGAAGCTTTCTTT
>TRBV27|TRBD1|NA|TRBJ1-2
CASSTLLTGSRAYGYTF
TGTGCCAGCAGTACTCTTCTGACAGGGTCCCGGGCCTATGGCTACACCTTC
>TRBV29-1|NA|NA|TRBJ1-2
CSVDTGGYGYTF
TGCAGCGTTGATACCGGGGGCTATGGCTACACCTTC
>TRBV5-6|NA|NA|TRBJ2-4
CASNSARLSRNIQYF
TGTGCCAGCAACTCTGCTAGGCTCTCGAGAAACATTCAGTACTTC
>TRBV3-1/TRBV3-2|NA|few|TRBJ2-2
CPTSHGGGGSTGELFF
TGTCCCACCAGCCATGGGGGCGGGGGAAGTACCGGGGAGCTGTTTTTT
>TRBV28|TRBD1|NA|TRBJ1-4
CASINAGTGMLFF
TGTGCCAGCATTAACGCCGGGACAGGGATGCTGTTTTTT
>TRBV27|TRBD1|NA|TRBJ2-1
CASSLGQGSGNEQFF
TGTGCCAGCAGTTTAGGACAGGGATCGGGCAATGAGCAGTTCTTC
>TRBV10-3|TRBD1|NA|TRBJ1-6
CAISRGQVENSPLHF
TGTGCCATCAGTCGTGGACAGGTTGAGAATTCACCCCTCCACTTT
>TRBV7-9|NA|few|TRBJ1-6
CASRGQRPNSPLHF
TGTGCCAGCAGGGGGCAGAGACCTAATTCACCCCTCCACTTT
>TRBV2|NA|NA|TRBJ1-6
CASSPTPSSYNSPLHF
TGTGCCAGCAGTCCGACACCGAGCTCCTATAATTCACCCCTCCACTTT
>TRBV11-2|TRBD1|once|TRBJ1-2
CASSPIGGREWILYGYTF
TGTGCCAGCAGCCCCATAGGGGGCAGGGAATGGATCCTTTATGGCTACACCTTC
>TRBV5-1|TRBD1|NA|TRBJ2-7
CASSKGQATYEQYF
TGCGCCAGCAGTAAGGGACAGGCTACCTACGAGCAGTACTTC
>TRBV5-1|NA|NA|TRBJ1-1
CASSPAGLNTEAFF
TGCGCCAGCAGCCCCGCCGGGTTAAACACTGAAGCTTTCTTT
>TRBV9|NA|NA|TRBJ1-2
CASSVELRVEGRLNGYTF
TGTGCCAGCAGCGTAGAACTCCGGGTCGAGGGTCGATTAAATGGCTACACCTTC
>TRBV11-2|NA|NA|TRBJ1-2
CASSPRALPGGYTF
TGTGCCAGCAGCCCTCGTGCGCTCCCGGGGGGCTACACCTTC
>TRBV6-1|TRBD1|NA|TRBJ1-5
CASSEGGSGGNQPQHF
TGTGCCAGCAGCGAAGGGGGCTCTGGAGGCAATCAGCCCCAGCATTTT
>TRBV3-1/TRBV3-2|TRBD1|once|TRBJ1-1
CASSQLQGDAEAFF
TGTGCCAGCAGCCAACTCCAGGGGGATGCTGAAGCTTTCTTT
>TRBV11-2|TRBD2|NA|TRBJ2-2
CASSFQLAGGTGELFF
TGTGCCAGCAGCTTCCAACTAGCGGGGGGGACCGGGGAGCTGTTTTTT
>TRBV3-1/TRBV3-2|NA|NA|TRBJ2-7
CASSQAERWPWEQYF
TGTGCCAGCAGCCAAGCGGAGAGGTGGCCCTGGGAGCAGTACTTC
>TRBV6-1|TRBD1|NA|TRBJ2-7
CASSDLQDRTYEQYF
TGTGCCAGCAGTGACCTTCAGGACAGGACCTACGAGCAGTACTTC
>TRBV28|TRBD1|NA|TRBJ1-2
CASSSRGRGYGYTF
TGTGCCAGCAGCTCCAGGGGGCGCGGCTATGGCTACACCTTC
>TRBV12-3/TRBV12-4|NA|NA|TRBJ2-1
CASSWAGVYEQFF
TGTGCCAGCAGTTGGGCCGGGGTCTATGAGCAGTTCTTC
>TRBV30|TRBD2|NA|TRBJ2-1
CAWRTEREVNEQFF
TGTGCCTGGAGAACCGAGCGGGAGGTCAATGAGCAGTTCTTC
>TRBV5-1|TRBD1|NA|TRBJ1-6
CASSRADRGGSPLHF
TGCGCCAGCAGCAGGGCGGACAGGGGTGGATCACCCCTCCACTTT
>TRBV27|TRBD1|NA|TRBJ1-4
CASSFQPDRDEKLFF
TGTGCCAGCAGTTTCCAACCCGACAGGGACGAAAAACTGTTTTTT
>TRBV10-1|NA|many|TRBJ2-1
CASSERRRGQFF
TGCGCCAGCAGTGAAAGACGGCGCGGGCAGTTCTTC
>TRBV3-1/TRBV3-2|NA|NA|TRBJ2-7
CASSHRDTLYSYEQYF
TGTGCCAGCAGCCACCGGGACACCCTGTACTCCTACGAGCAGTACTTC
>TRBV4-1|NA|NA|TRBJ1-4
CASSQGGPLATNEKLFF
TGCGCCAGCAGCCAAGGAGGGCCCCTTGCAACTAATGAAAAACTGTTTTTT
>TRBV7-9|NA|NA|TRBJ2-2
CASSLPKTPRSNTGELFF
TGTGCCAGCAGCTTGCCAAAAACACCCCGCTCCAACACCGGGGAGCTGTTTTTT
>TRBV27|NA|NA|TRBJ2-7
CASSLEGGRAYEQYF
TGTGCCAGCAGTTTAGAGGGGGGGCGAGCCTACGAGCAGTACTTC
>TRBV4-1|NA|few|TRBJ1-1
CASSQDREGVAFF
TGCGCCAGCAGCCAAGATAGGGAAGGGGTAGCTTTCTTT
>TRBV6-5|TRBD1|NA|TRBJ1-1
CASSQGAAAEAFF
TGTGCCAGCAGTCAGGGGGCCGCTGCTGAAGCTTTCTTT